This entry lists 18 T cell receptor beta chains sequenced from one sample in a study of control samples from healthy donors and cancer patients. TCRdb's copy holds only in-frame clones and misses some; the assay was immunoSEQ multiplex PCR. The sample includes about 130,000 clones, around 92% seen only once; the top ten take around 0.6%. Material for sequencing was PBMCs. The receptors were gathered from an older man with head and neck cancer.

The chain combines TRBV5-6 with TRBJ1-2, with D uncertain. CDR3 length: 14 residues. The V and J ends lost 0 bases and 0 bases respectively, with 6 bases between them. Germline V lookup: CDR1 SGHDT, CDR2 YYEEEE. The CDR3 DNA follows: TGTGCCAGCAGCTTGGGTGCAGCTAACTATGGCTACACCTTC. As protein: CASSLGAANYGYTF. The full variable domain, with the rest looked up from reference TRBV5-6 and TRBJ1-2, is DAGVTQSPTHLIKTRGQQVTLRCSPKSGHDTVSWYQQALGQGPQFIFQYYEEEERQRGNFPDRFSGHQFPNYSSELNVNALLLGDSALYLCASSLGAANYGYTFGSGTRLTVV.

The rearrangement uses TRBV7-9 and TRBJ2-7; 7 bases match TRBD1. The CDR3 has 18 residues. Germline values: CDR1 SEHNR, CDR2 FQNEAQ (reference sequence). V was pared by 1 base and J by 2 bases, with 14 bases of the junction left unmatched. CDR3 residues: CASSLGRGPGRDPYEQYF. The CDR3 DNA reads TGTGCCAGCAGCTTAGGAAGGGGGCCTGGACGGGACCCCTACGAGCAGTACTTC. Full variable domain (missing parts from reference TRBV7-9 and TRBJ2-7): DTGVSQNPRHKITKRGQNVTFRCDPISEHNRLYWYRQTLGQGPEFLTYFQNEAQLEKSRLLSDRFSAERPKGSFSTLEIQRTEQGDSAMYLCASSLGRGPGRDPYEQYFGPGTRLTVT.

The V and J genes are TRBV18 and TRBJ2-5, with D unclear. The CDR3 consists of 11 residues. Germline values: CDR1 KGHSH, CDR2 LQKENI. With 6 bases removed from V and 4 bases from J, the gap between germline ends came to 6 bases. This chain's CDR3 is CASSEAETQYF. As DNA, the CDR3 is TGTGCCAGCTCCGAGGCAGAGACCCAGTACTTC.

The V gene is TRBV19, the J gene TRBJ2-1; 10 nucleotides agree with TRBD1. The CDR3 consists of 19 residues. The junction had 18 bases not matched to a gene; V was cut back by 5 bases and J by 5 bases. The germline V gene has CDR1 LNHDA and CDR2 SQIVND (reference sequence). CDR3 coding DNA: TGTGCCAGTAGTGGGGGGACAGGGGTGGTTCCGGCAATAAACAATGAGCAGTTCTTC. Its protein is CASSGGTGVVPAINNEQFF.

The chain is built from TRBV4-2 and TRBJ2-1, with 10 bases matching TRBD2. Germline CDR1 LGHNA, CDR2 YNFKEQ. The junction had 14 bases not matched to a gene; V was cut back by 5 bases and J by 7 bases. The CDR3 covers 17 residues. Here the CDR3 reads CASSYLIGGSGGNEQFF. DNA of the CDR3: TGTGCCAGCAGCTACCTAATTGGGGGTAGCGGGGGGAATGAGCAGTTCTTC.

This chain's CDR3 is CASSSGTGVTMNTEAFF. The CDR3 DNA reads TGTGCCAGCAGCTCAGGGACAGGGGTTACCATGAACACTGAAGCTTTCTTT. J is TRBJ1-1 and V is TRBV7-9, with 10 bases lining up with TRBD1. CDR1 and CDR2 from the germline V gene are SEHNR and FQNEAQ (reference sequence). The J segment lost 0 bases and the V segment lost 4 bases, leaving 8 bases of the junction unmatched. This CDR3 has 17 residues.

The gene calls are TRBV29-1 and TRBJ1-1; D remains ambiguous. Germline CDR1 is SQVTM and CDR2 is ANQGSEA. The CDR3 is made up of 12 amino acids. The V end lost 3 bases, the J end lost 0 bases, and 5 bases lay between the germline ends. This CDR3 is CSVEVLNTEAFF. The CDR3 DNA reads TGCAGCGTTGAGGTCCTGAACACTGAAGCTTTCTTT. Together with reference TRBV29-1 and TRBJ1-1, the CDR3 gives the full variable domain: SAVISQKPSRDICQRGTSLTIQCQVDSQVTMMFWYRQQPGQSLTLIATANQGSEATYESGFVIDKFPISRPNLTFSTLTVSNMSPEDSSIYLCSVEVLNTEAFFGQGTRLTVV.

This chain uses TRBV4-3 with TRBJ1-2, with D unclear. V shed 0 bases and J shed 0 bases, with 8 bases lying between them. The CDR3 has 15 residues. Germline V gene data show CDR1 as LGHNA and CDR2 as YSLEER. The DNA for the CDR3 is TGCGCCAGCAGCCAAGACAGGACTCCTAACTATGGCTACACCTTC. Translating it yields CASSQDRTPNYGYTF.

Of note for this clone: The same CDR3 also results from other DNA sequences found in this sample. The V and J genes are TRBV27 and TRBJ2-4; 7 bases fit TRBD1. Germline CDR1 and CDR2: MNHEY and SMNVEV (reference sequence). The CDR3 has 15 residues. After removal of 4 bases from V and 7 bases from J, the junction contained 10 bases not matched to a gene. The CDR3, as DNA: TGTGCCAGCAGTTACCTACGAACAGGGGCTAACATTCAGTACTTC. Protein product: CASSYLRTGANIQYF.

The chain's CDR3 is CASSRTGSVLDEKLFF. The CDR3 DNA reads as TGTGCCAGCAGTCGGACAGGGAGTGTCCTGGATGAAAAACTGTTTTTT. The chain uses TRBV2 and TRBJ1-4; 8 bases are a match to TRBD1. Per germline, CDR1 SNHLY and CDR2 FYNNEI. V shed 5 bases and J 6 bases; nucleotides not matched to a gene: 11. This CDR3 has 16 residues.

This chain connects TRBV5-4 to TRBJ1-3; a possible D gene is TRBD1 (5 bases). Germline V lookup: CDR1 SGHNT, CDR2 YYREEE (reference sequence). Deletions cut 4 bases from V and 2 bases from J, with 16 bases between. This CDR3 region has 16 residues. Here the CDR3 reads CASSGPGGGPGNTIYF. In DNA form, the CDR3 reads TGTGCCAGCAGCGGACCTGGGGGGGGACCTGGAAACACCATATATTTT.

This rearrangement joins TRBV19 to TRBJ2-3; possible D gene TRBD2, 5 bases. Trimming removed 5 bases from V and 3 bases from J, with 12 bases in between. Per the germline V gene, CDR1 is LNHDA and CDR2 is SQIVND (reference sequence). The CDR3 consists of 14 residues. The CDR3 bases are TGTGCCAGTAGTCATGCGGGTACGACAGATACGCAGTATTTT. This codes for CASSHAGTTDTQYF. Together with reference TRBV19 and TRBJ2-3, the CDR3 gives the full variable domain: DGGITQSPKYLFRKEGQNVTLSCEQNLNHDAMYWYRQDPGQGLRLIYYSQIVNDFQKGDIAEGYSVSREKKESFPLTVTSAQKNPTAFYLCASSHAGTTDTQYFGPGTRLTVL.

This clone was found once. The chain couples TRBV6-2 or TRBV6-3 to TRBJ2-7; the D is unclear. Germline CDR1 MNHEY, CDR2 SVGEGT. The CDR3 is 14 amino acids. The germline V and J ends were trimmed by 5 bases and 0 bases, with 11 bases remaining between them. For the CDR3, the DNA is TGTGCCAGCAGTGGTCGACCGGTCTCCTACGAGCAGTACTTC. It translates to CASSGRPVSYEQYF.

The chain is built from TRBV5-1 and TRBJ1-1, with TRBD1 matching over 9 bases. Unmatched junction bases numbered 12, after V lost 2 bases and J lost 1 base. The germline CDR1 and CDR2 sequences are SGHRS and YFSETQ. This CDR3 spans 18 amino acids. CDR3 sequence reads: CASSLGTGRTSQNTEAFF. The CDR3 DNA sequence: TGCGCCAGCAGCTTAGGGACAGGGAGGACTAGCCAGAACACTGAAGCTTTCTTT.

V and J are TRBV5-1 and TRBJ2-7, with TRBD1 as a possible D gene (6 bases). This CDR3 has 14 residues. Trimming stripped 4 bases from V and 3 bases from J, with 14 bases between. Germline V gene data show CDR1 as SGHRS and CDR2 as YFSETQ. CDR3: CASSKVDSFYEQYF. The CDR3 DNA reads as TGCGCCAGCAGCAAGGTGGACAGTTTCTACGAGCAGTACTTC.

The chain employs TRBV10-3 and TRBJ1-6, with 8 bases fitting TRBD1. The CDR3 spans 16 residues. J lost 7 bases, V lost 0 bases, and 5 bases had no gene match. Germline V gene lookup returns CDR1 ENHRY and CDR2 SYGVKD. The DNA for the CDR3 is TGTGCCATCAGTGAGTCCCGGACAGGGACCAATTCACCCCTCCACTTT. This codes for CAISESRTGTNSPLHF.

The chain links TRBV6-5 to TRBJ1-3; 9 bases are shared with TRBD1. Germline CDR1 reads MNHEY; CDR2 reads SVGAGI. V gave up 6 bases and J gave up 3 bases; unmatched junction bases: 3. This CDR3 region has 14 residues. The DNA for the CDR3 is TGTGCCAGCAGCGACAGGGGGGATGGAAACACCATATATTTT. Translation gives CASSDRGDGNTIYF.

The J gene is TRBJ1-4, the V gene TRBV7-9; TRBD1 agrees at 9 bases. V lost 5 bases to trimming and J lost 8 bases; unmatched junction nucleotides: 9. Germline assignment: CDR1 SEHNR and CDR2 FQNEAQ (reference sequence). The CDR3 contains 15 residues. This CDR3 is CASSAPGTGREKLFF. The CDR3 region has the DNA TGTGCCAGCAGCGCCCCCGGGACAGGGCGGGAAAAACTGTTTTTT.